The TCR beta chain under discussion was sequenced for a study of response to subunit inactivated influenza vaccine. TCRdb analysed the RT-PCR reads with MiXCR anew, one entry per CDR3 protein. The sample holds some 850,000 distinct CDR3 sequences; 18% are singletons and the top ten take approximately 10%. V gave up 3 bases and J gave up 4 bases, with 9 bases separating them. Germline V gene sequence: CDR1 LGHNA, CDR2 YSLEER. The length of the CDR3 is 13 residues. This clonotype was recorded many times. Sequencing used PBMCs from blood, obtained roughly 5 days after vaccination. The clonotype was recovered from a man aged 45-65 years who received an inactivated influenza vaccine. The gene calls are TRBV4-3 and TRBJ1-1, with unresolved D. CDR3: CASSQGLGTEAFF. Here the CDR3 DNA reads TGCGCCAGCAGCCAGGGCCTTGGCACTGAAGCTTTCTTT.